Sequencing of this T cell receptor beta chain was carried out in a study of identical twins. General observations from the study: Invariant T cells like MAIT and iNKT could partly confound the zero-insertion analyses.

As to this clonotype: Its antigen is undetermined.

CDR1 is MGHDK, CDR2 SYGVNS, per germline. The CDR3 loop spans 16 amino acids. V gave up 0 bases and J gave up 3 bases, with 14 bases separating them. Unique molecular identifiers were in the cDNA, with template-switch universal primer binding. Via MiXCR, TCRdb re-called the 5' RACE reads, giving one row per CDR3 protein. The table lists roughly 1.6 million distinct CDR3 sequences, around 29% of them singletons, with about 0.27% in the top ten. Sequencing was done on a sample of cord blood. This rearrangement joins TRBV25-1 to TRBJ1-1, with D perhaps TRBD1 (5 bases). This TCR was sampled from a newborn girl in good health. This CDR3 reads CASSEYLGGRDTEAFF. The CDR3, as DNA: TGTGCCAGCAGTGAATATCTCGGGGGTCGGGACACTGAAGCTTTCTTT.